The 22 T cell receptor beta chains below were found in one sample sequenced in a study of T cell responses to AZD1222 COVID-19 vaccine. Using immunoSEQ multiplex PCR, the repertoire was profiled, and TCRdb retains in-frame clones only, with some absent. The data show tens of thousands of clones, under 95% seen once. Specimen: peripheral blood, collected on day 0 of MenACWY control vaccination. The origin of the receptors is an adult in good health.

The chain carries TRBV2 and TRBJ1-2, with D possibly being TRBD1 (5 bases). Germline-derived CDR1 and CDR2 are SNHLY and FYNNEI. CDR3 length: 14 amino acids. V dropped 2 bases and J dropped 8 bases, with 15 bases sitting between them. For the CDR3, the DNA is TGTGCCAGCAGTGAACTTGGGGGATCGCGGGGCTACACCTTC. Amino acid sequence: CASSELGGSRGYTF.

The gene calls are TRBV19 and TRBJ1-1; possibly TRBD1 for D (5 bases). CDR1 is LNHDA and CDR2 is SQIVND in the germline V gene (reference sequence). CDR3 length: 17 amino acids. V was cut by 4 bases and J by 2 bases, with 20 bases left in between. The CDR3 loop reads CASSTSLGRDPNTEAFF. Here the CDR3 DNA reads TGTGCCAGTAGTACTAGCTTGGGACGGGACCCCAACACTGAAGCTTTCTTT. Based on the CDR3 plus reference TRBV19 and TRBJ1-1, the full variable domain is DGGITQSPKYLFRKEGQNVTLSCEQNLNHDAMYWYRQDPGQGLRLIYYSQIVNDFQKGDIAEGYSVSREKKESFPLTVTSAQKNPTAFYLCASSTSLGRDPNTEAFFGQGTRLTVV.

The rearrangement joins TRBV24-1 to TRBJ2-3; D might be TRBD2 (6 bases). Per germline, CDR1 KGHDR and CDR2 SFDVKD. The CDR3 is made up of 17 amino acids. V dropped 4 bases and J dropped 2 bases, with 18 bases sitting between them. Here the CDR3 DNA reads TGTGCCACCAGTGAAAATAGAGGGACGGGACTCACAGATACGCAGTATTTT. It yields the protein CATSENRGTGLTDTQYF.

The genes are TRBV27 and TRBJ1-4; TRBD1 might be the D (6 bases). Trimming left V 2 bases short and J 6 bases short, with 10 bases between. Looked up from germline, CDR1 is MNHEY and CDR2 is SMNVEV (reference sequence). This CDR3 has 14 amino acids. The CDR3 is CASSLQGTDEKLFF. CDR3 DNA sequence: TGTGCCAGCAGTTTACAGGGGACGGATGAAAAACTGTTTTTT.

The chain uses TRBV7-9 and TRBJ1-2; tentatively, D is TRBD1 (6 bases). Trimming shortened V by 0 bases and J by 7 bases, and 15 bases separated the two germline ends. This CDR3 region has 15 residues. The V gene's germline CDR1 is SEHNR and CDR2 FQNEAQ (reference sequence). The CDR3 bases are TGTGCCAGCAGCTTAGCAGGTGGGGGGCGTGGTGGCTACACCTTC. This sequence encodes CASSLAGGGRGGYTF.

The J gene is TRBJ1-1, the V gene TRBV28; D not certain. Germline lookup yields CDR1 MDHEN and CDR2 SYDVKM. V was clipped by 6 bases and J by 4 bases, with 6 bases between them. The CDR3 runs to 11 residues. The CDR3: CASRTVTEAFF. The CDR3 region has the DNA TGTGCCAGCAGGACTGTCACTGAAGCTTTCTTT.

This clone was recorded once. The chain is built from TRBV11-2 and TRBJ1-3; no clear D. Germline loops: CDR1 SGHAT, CDR2 FQNNGV. With 0 bases removed from V and 0 bases from J, the gap between germline ends came to 9 bases. The CDR3 has 16 amino acids. CDR3 in DNA: TGTGCCAGCAGCTTAGACCCAGTAAGCTCTGGAAACACCATATATTTT. The encoded protein is CASSLDPVSSGNTIYF.

This clone was seen a single time. This rearrangement joins TRBV3-1 (or the pseudogene TRBV3-2) to TRBJ1-6; D unresolved. V was cut by 0 bases and J by 0 bases, with 9 bases left in between. CDR3 size: 17 residues. Germline V gene data show CDR1 as LGHDT and CDR2 as YNNKEL (reference sequence). The CDR3 loop reads CASSQEAGSSYNSPLHF. CDR3 DNA sequence: TGTGCCAGCAGCCAAGAGGCCGGGAGCTCCTATAATTCACCCCTCCACTTT.

In this sample, this clone turned up once. This chain uses TRBV3-1 (or the pseudogene TRBV3-2) with TRBJ1-6; D perhaps matches TRBD1 (6 bases). This CDR3 has 14 amino acids. The V end lost 1 base, the J end lost 8 bases, and 9 bases lay between the germline ends. Germline-derived CDR1 and CDR2 are LGHDT and YNNKEL (reference sequence). The CDR3, as DNA: TGTGCCAGCAGCCAAGTAACAGGGCATTCACCCCTCCACTTT. It codes for CASSQVTGHSPLHF.

V is TRBV7-9 and J is TRBJ2-1, with TRBD2 matching 8 bases. With V trimmed by 0 bases and J by 8 bases, 9 bases remained unmatched. Germline V lookup: CDR1 SEHNR, CDR2 FQNEAQ (reference sequence). The CDR3 length is 16 residues. CDR3 nucleotide sequence: TGTGCCAGCAGCTTAGCGGACGGGAGGGCCCTCGATGAGCAGTTCTTC. Translation: CASSLADGRALDEQFF.

CDR3 region: CASSGGSYTF. In nucleotides, the CDR3 is TGTGCCAGCAGTGGGGGCAGCTACACCTTC. This chain joins TRBV6-2 or TRBV6-3 and TRBJ1-2, with a weak D call TRBD1 (6 bases). CDR1 is MNHEY, CDR2 SVGEGT, per germline. The CDR3 consists of 10 residues. Trimming removed 5 bases from V and 9 bases from J, with 7 bases in between.

The rearrangement joins TRBV5-1 to TRBJ2-1; a possible D gene is TRBD1 (7 bases). The V and J ends lost 4 bases and 4 bases respectively, with 9 bases between them. The CDR3 has 13 residues. Per the germline V gene, CDR1 is SGHRS and CDR2 is YFSETQ. The CDR3 DNA follows: TGCGCCAGCAGCCCAGGGGGGTACAATGAGCAGTTCTTC. Encoded protein: CASSPGGYNEQFF.

This clone was seen a single time. The chain carries TRBV11-2 and TRBJ2-6; D is tentatively TRBD1 or TRBD2 (5 bases each). The CDR3 is 15 residues long. Germline V CDR1 and CDR2: SGHAT, FQNNGV. The germline V and J ends were trimmed by 5 bases and 0 bases, with 8 bases remaining between them. CDR3 sequence (DNA): TGTGCCAGCAGCCTGGGGACCTCTGGGGCCAACGTCCTGACTTTC. Translating gives CASSLGTSGANVLTF.

The chain links TRBV5-1 to TRBJ1-2; D remains unclear. V was cut by 4 bases and J by 6 bases, with 10 bases left in between. From germline, CDR1 is SGHRS and CDR2 YFSETQ. This CDR3 is built from 12 residues. CDR3 DNA sequence: TGCGCCAGCAGCCCAAGAGGGAATGGCTACACCTTC. It encodes CASSPRGNGYTF.

CDR3 region: CATSDWLYNEQFF. The CDR3 bases are TGTGCCACCAGTGACTGGCTATACAATGAGCAGTTCTTC. The rearrangement links TRBV24-1 to TRBJ2-1; D is uncertain. V gave up 4 bases and J gave up 4 bases, with 7 bases separating them. The CDR3 has 13 residues. In germline, CDR1 is KGHDR, CDR2 SFDVKD.

The chain has TRBV28 and TRBJ1-5; no firm D call. CDR1 is MDHEN and CDR2 is SYDVKM in the germline V gene. With 3 bases removed from V and 4 bases from J, the gap between germline ends came to 10 bases. The CDR3 runs to 14 residues. For the CDR3, the DNA is TGTGCCAGCAGTTTGTCGGGCGCGAATCAGCCCCAGCATTTT. It translates to CASSLSGANQPQHF.

This rearrangement joins TRBV28 to TRBJ1-1, with 9 bases matching TRBD1. The CDR3 has 16 residues. The V and J ends lost 7 bases and 1 base, in that order; junction bases with no gene match: 10. The germline gives CDR1 MDHEN, CDR2 SYDVKM. The CDR3 region is CASTPGQGRSNTEAFF. CDR3 nucleotide sequence: TGTGCCAGCACTCCGGGACAGGGTCGATCGAACACTGAAGCTTTCTTT.

The J gene is TRBJ1-1, the V gene TRBV6-5; D remains unclear. V lost 5 bases to trimming and J lost 1 base, with 8 bases between them. The CDR3 runs 13 residues. The germline V gene has CDR1 MNHEY and CDR2 SVGAGI. The CDR3 spells CASSPRKNTEAFF. The CDR3 bases are TGTGCCAGCAGTCCGAGGAAGAACACTGAAGCTTTCTTT.

As to this clone: The same CDR3 can be traced to other DNA sequences in this sample. The chain is built from TRBV6-5 and TRBJ1-1; 7 bases match TRBD1. V lost 0 bases to trimming and J lost 1 base; unmatched junction nucleotides: 2. Per germline, CDR1 MNHEY and CDR2 SVGAGI. CDR3 size: 15 residues. The DNA for the CDR3 is TGTGCCAGCAGTTACTCCGGGACAGCGAACACTGAAGCTTTCTTT. Amino acids: CASSYSGTANTEAFF.

The genes are TRBV3-1 (or the pseudogene TRBV3-2) and TRBJ2-1, with D uncertain. The germline gives CDR1 LGHDT, CDR2 YNNKEL (reference sequence). The CDR3 runs to 13 residues. V gave up 0 bases and J gave up 7 bases, with 7 bases separating them. The CDR3 bases are TGTGCCAGCAGCCAAGATCCCCCTAATGAGCAGTTCTTC. It specifies CASSQDPPNEQFF.

This chain links TRBV28 with TRBJ2-5, with D perhaps being TRBD1 or TRBD2 (5 bases each). The CDR3 spans 15 residues. Per the germline V gene, CDR1 is MDHEN and CDR2 is SYDVKM. The V and J ends lost 5 bases and 3 bases respectively, with 16 bases between them. The CDR3 here is CASSRPGTVKETQYF. CDR3 nucleotide sequence: TGTGCCAGCAGTAGACCCGGGACGGTAAAAGAGACCCAGTACTTC.

CDR3 sequence (DNA): TGCGCCAGCAGTGACCAGCGCGGGAGTTACACCGGGGAGCTGTTTTTT. It yields the protein CASSDQRGSYTGELFF. The chain links TRBV10-2 to TRBJ2-2; 7 bases are a match to TRBD2. The CDR3 runs 16 residues. Germline CDR1 is WSHSY and CDR2 is SAAADI. The V segment lost 3 bases and the J segment 3 bases; nucleotides outside the gene matches: 7.